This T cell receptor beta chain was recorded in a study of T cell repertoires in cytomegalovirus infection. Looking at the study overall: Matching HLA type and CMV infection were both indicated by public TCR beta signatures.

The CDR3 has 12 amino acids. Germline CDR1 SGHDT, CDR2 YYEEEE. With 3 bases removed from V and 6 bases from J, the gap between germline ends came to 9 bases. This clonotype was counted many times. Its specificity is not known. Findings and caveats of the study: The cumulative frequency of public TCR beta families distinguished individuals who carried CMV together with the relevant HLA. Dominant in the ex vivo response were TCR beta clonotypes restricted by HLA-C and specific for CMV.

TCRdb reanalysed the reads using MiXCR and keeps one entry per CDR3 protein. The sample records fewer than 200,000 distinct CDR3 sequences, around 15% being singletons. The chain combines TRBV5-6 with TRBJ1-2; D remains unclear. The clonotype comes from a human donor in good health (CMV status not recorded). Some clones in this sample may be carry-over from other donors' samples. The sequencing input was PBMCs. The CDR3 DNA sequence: TGTGCCAGCAGCTGGGGTGGTGATGGCTACACCTTC. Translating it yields CASSWGGDGYTF.